This record looks at one TCR beta chain sequence and its context. Its matching antigen is unknown. This sample is part of a study of shared clonotypes between healthy human individuals. Study-level background: Per-donor plates numbered three CD4 naive, three CD4 memory, two CD8 naive and one CD8 memory.

Study-wide results and limits: Among non-shared clonotypes, generation probabilities were lower than among those shared by all four donors. Larger richness was generally estimated for naive than memory subsets.

CD45RO-negative cells were positively selected for CCR7, leaving out terminally differentiated effector memory CD45RA+ cells. Repertoires were generated with immunoSEQ multiplex PCR, while TCRdb's copy carries only in-frame clones and drops some. The sample contains about 2.1 million clones, about 93% of which appear only once. J gave up 6 bases and V 4 bases, and 12 bases lay outside the gene matches. The CDR3 length is 16 residues. The germline V gene has CDR1 SGHNT and CDR2 YYREEE (reference sequence). The V and J genes are TRBV5-4 and TRBJ2-1; 8 nucleotides agree with TRBD2. This TCR came from a man between 18 and 35 years old in good health. Some clones in this sample may be carry-over from other donors' samples. What was sequenced was naive CD8+ T cells from PBMCs. CDR3 sequence reads: CASSAFGAGGFNEQFF. The CDR3 region has the DNA TGTGCCAGCAGCGCCTTCGGGGCGGGAGGCTTCAATGAGCAGTTCTTC.